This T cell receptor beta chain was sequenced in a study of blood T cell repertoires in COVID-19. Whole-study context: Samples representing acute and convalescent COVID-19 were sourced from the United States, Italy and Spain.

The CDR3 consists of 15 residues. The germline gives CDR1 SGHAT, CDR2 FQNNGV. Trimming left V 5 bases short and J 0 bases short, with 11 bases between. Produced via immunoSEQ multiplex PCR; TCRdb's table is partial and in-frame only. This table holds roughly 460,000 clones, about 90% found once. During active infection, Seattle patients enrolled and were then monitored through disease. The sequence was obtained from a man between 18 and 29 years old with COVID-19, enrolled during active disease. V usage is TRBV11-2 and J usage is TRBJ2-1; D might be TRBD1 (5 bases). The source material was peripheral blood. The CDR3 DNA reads TGTGCCAGCAGCGCCCAGGGTAGCTCCTACAATGAGCAGTTCTTC. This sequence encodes CASSAQGSSYNEQFF.